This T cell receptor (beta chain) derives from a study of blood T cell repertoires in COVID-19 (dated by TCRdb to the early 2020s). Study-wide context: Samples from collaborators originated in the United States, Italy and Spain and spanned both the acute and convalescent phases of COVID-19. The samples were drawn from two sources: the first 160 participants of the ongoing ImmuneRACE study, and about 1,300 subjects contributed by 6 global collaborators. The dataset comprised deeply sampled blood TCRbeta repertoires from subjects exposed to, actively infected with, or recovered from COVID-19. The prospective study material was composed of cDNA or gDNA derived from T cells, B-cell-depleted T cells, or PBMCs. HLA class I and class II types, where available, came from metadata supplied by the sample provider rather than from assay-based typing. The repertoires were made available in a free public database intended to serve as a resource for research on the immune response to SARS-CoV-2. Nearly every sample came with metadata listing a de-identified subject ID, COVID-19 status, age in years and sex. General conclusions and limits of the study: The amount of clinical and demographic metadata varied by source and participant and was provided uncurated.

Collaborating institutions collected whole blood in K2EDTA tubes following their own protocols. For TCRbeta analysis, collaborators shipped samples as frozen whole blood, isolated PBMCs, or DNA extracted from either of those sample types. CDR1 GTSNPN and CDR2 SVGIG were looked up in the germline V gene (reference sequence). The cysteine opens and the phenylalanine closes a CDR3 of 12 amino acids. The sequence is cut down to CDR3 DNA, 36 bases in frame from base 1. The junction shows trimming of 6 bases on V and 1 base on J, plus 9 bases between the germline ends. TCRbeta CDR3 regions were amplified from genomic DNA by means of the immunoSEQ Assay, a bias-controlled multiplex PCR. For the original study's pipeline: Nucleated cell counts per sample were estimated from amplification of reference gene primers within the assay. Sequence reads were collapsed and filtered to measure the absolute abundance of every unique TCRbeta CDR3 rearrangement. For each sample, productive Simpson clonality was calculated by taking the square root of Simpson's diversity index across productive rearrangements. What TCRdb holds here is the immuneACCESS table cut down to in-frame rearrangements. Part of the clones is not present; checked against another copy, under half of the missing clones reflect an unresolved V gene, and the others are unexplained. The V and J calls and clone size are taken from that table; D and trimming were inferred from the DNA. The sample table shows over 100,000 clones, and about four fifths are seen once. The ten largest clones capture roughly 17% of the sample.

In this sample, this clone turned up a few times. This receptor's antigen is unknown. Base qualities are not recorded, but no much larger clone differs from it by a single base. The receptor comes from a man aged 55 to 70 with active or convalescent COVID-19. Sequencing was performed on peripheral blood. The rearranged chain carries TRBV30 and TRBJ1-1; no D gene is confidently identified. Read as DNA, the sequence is TGTGCCTGCCAAACAGCGAACACTGAAGCTTTCTTT. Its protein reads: CACQTANTEAFF.